This T cell receptor (beta chain) was sequenced during a study of shared clonotypes between healthy human individuals. Study details: CD4 naive and memory got three plates each, CD8 naive two, CD8 memory one. Study-level points and caveats: Among non-shared clonotypes, generation probabilities were lower than among those shared by all four donors. Rarefaction demonstrated incomplete sorted-subset sequencing despite large depth.

The protocol was immunoSEQ multiplex PCR, while the TCRdb copy is restricted to in-frame clones and leaves out a portion. The sample consists of about 2.3 million clones, less than 95% of them appearing once. In the case of this clone: No antigen is known for it. This sample includes further DNA sequences coding for the same CDR3.

This receptor was obtained from a man younger than 35 in good health. Some clones in this sample may be carry-over from other donors' samples. The sample consisted of naive CD4+ T cells from PBMCs. The subset: CD45RA+ positively selected.

The chain's CDR3 is CASSQAPGGTDTQYF. CDR3 in DNA: TGCGCCAGCAGCCAAGCTCCGGGAGGAACAGATACGCAGTATTTT. The chain uses TRBV4-3 and TRBJ2-3, with 7 bases fitting TRBD2. V lost 1 base and J lost 3; bases outside the gene matches: 4. CDR3 length: 15 amino acids. Germline V gives CDR1 LGHNA, CDR2 YSLEER.